Sequencing of this T cell receptor (beta chain) was carried out in a study of blood T cells in healthy people across ages. Germline V CDR1 and CDR2: SGHAT, FQNNGV. This CDR3 region has 13 residues. Trimming took off 7 bases at V and 4 bases at J, with 13 bases between the two ends. Then a second PCR, running roughly 7 to 11 cycles, was carried out with a sample-barcoded 5' primer and a J-beta primer mix. TCRdb re-analysed the 5' RACE reads in MiXCR, keeping a single row per CDR3 protein. The sample has some 760,000 distinct CDR3 sequences, 25% seen once. This clonotype has only a few counts. These data are also associated with another study on T cells of mothers and their children.

This sequence was found in a boy between 10 and 17 years old in good health. Sample: blood. V is TRBV11-2 and J is TRBJ1-1, with D possibly matching TRBD1 (6 bases). In DNA form, the CDR3 reads TGTGCCAGCACCCCCGGCAGGGGCACTGAAGCTTTCTTT. It specifies CASTPGRGTEAFF. Filled out from reference TRBV11-2 and TRBJ1-1, the complete variable domain reads EAGVAQSPRYKIIEKRQSVAFWCNPISGHATLYWYQQILGQGPKLLIQFQNNGVVDDSQLPKDRFSAERLKGVDSTLKIQPAKLEDSAVYLCASTPGRGTEAFFGQGTRLTVV.